Included here is one T cell receptor beta chain sequence, with context. Profiling relied on immunoSEQ multiplex PCR, and the TCRdb table lists in-frame clones only, not all of them. The sample records tens of thousands of clones, 70% to 90% being singletons. The data stem from a study of OX40 agonist ivuxolimab in advanced cancers. The ends were cut back, 3 bases at V and 2 bases at J, with 16 bases in the middle. The CDR3 spans 16 residues. CDR1 and CDR2 (germline): MNHNS, SASEGT. The TCR comes from an adult with an advanced solid tumor such as melanoma, head and neck, liver or kidney cancer. The specimen comprised CD4+ or CD8+ T cells sorted from blood, sampled in a trial of the OX40 agonist ivuxolimab. J is TRBJ1-1 and V is TRBV6-1; D remains unclear. CDR3 amino acids: CASSDNEGRLNTEAFF. Written as DNA, the CDR3 is TGTGCCAGCAGTGACAATGAAGGCAGGCTTAACACTGAAGCTTTCTTT.